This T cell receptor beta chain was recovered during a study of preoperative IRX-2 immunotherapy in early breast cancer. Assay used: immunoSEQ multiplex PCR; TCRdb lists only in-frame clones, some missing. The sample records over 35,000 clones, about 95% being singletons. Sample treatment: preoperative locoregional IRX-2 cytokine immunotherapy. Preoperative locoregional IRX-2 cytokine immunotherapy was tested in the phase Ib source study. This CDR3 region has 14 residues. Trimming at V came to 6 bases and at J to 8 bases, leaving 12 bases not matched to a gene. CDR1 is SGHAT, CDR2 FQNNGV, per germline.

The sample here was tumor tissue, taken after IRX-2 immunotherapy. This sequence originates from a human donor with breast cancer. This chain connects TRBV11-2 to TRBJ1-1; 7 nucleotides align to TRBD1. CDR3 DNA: TGTGCCAGCAGACCAACCGGGACAGCTATGGAAGCTTTCTTT. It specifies CASRPTGTAMEAFF.